This T cell receptor (beta chain) was documented in a study of T-cell reconstitution after alpha-beta-depleted transplantation in children. The CDR3 has 14 amino acids. CDR1 is DFQATT, CDR2 SNEGSKA, per germline (reference sequence). V lost 0 bases and J 5 bases, leaving 14 bases between the germline ends. Unique molecular identifiers were incorporated into the prepared TCRbeta library. Each CDR3 protein is one row after TCRdb ran MiXCR on the PCR reads. The table lists about 600,000 distinct CDR3 sequences, 20% to 25% of them singletons, with 14% in the top ten. The V call is TRBV20-1, the J call TRBJ2-7; a possible D gene is TRBD1 (6 bases). This receptor was obtained from a boy in the first two years of life who had a stem cell transplant for acute myeloid leukemia, so the T cells may come from the graft donor. This specimen was PBMCs, mostly from graft donor cells, taken 360 days after TCRalphabeta/CD19-depleted stem cell transplant. CDR3 nucleotides: TGCAGTGCTAGAGATCTCACAGGGTACCACGAGCAGTACTTC. Encoded protein: CSARDLTGYHEQYF.